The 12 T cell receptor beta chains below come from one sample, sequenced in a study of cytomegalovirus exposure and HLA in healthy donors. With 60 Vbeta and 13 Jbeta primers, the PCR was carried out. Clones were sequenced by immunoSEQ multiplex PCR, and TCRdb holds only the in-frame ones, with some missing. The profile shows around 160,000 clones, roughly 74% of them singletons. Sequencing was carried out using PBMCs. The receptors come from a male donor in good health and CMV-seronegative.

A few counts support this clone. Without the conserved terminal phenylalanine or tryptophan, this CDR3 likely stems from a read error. CDR3 sequence reads: CASSVQGAGTYEQYL. In DNA, the CDR3 is TGTGCCAGCAGCGTACAGGGGGCCGGGACCTACGAGCAGTACCTC. The V and J genes are TRBV7-8 and TRBJ2-7, with 9 positions matching TRBD1. Germline V gives CDR1 SGHVS, CDR2 FQNEAQ. This CDR3 has 15 amino acids. J gave up 2 bases and V 5 bases, and 7 bases lay outside the gene matches.

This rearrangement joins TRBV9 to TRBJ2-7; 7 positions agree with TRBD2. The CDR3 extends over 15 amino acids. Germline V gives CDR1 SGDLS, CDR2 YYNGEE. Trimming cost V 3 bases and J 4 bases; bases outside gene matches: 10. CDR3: CASSAAPAGLYEQYF. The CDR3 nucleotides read TGTGCCAGCAGCGCCGCTCCAGCGGGGTTGTACGAGCAGTACTTC.

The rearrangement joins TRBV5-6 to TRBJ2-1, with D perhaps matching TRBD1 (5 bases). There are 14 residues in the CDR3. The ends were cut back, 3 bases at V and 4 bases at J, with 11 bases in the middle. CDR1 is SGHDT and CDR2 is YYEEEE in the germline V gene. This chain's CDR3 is CASSYRQTYNEQFF. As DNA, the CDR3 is TGTGCCAGCAGCTACCGACAGACATACAATGAGCAGTTCTTC.

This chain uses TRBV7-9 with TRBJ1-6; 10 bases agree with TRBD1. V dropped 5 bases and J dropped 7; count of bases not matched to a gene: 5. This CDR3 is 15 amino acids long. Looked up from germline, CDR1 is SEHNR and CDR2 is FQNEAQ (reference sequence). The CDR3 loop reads CASSMPGQGNSPLHF. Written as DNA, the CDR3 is TGTGCCAGCAGCATGCCGGGACAGGGGAATTCACCCCTCCACTTT. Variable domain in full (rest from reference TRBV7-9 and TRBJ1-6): DTGVSQNPRHKITKRGQNVTFRCDPISEHNRLYWYRQTLGQGPEFLTYFQNEAQLEKSRLLSDRFSAERPKGSFSTLEIQRTEQGDSAMYLCASSMPGQGNSPLHFGNGTRLTVT.

The CDR3, as DNA: TGCGCCAGCAGCCCATTCGGACAGGGAGTGAGGGAAAAACTGTTTTTT. It translates to CASSPFGQGVREKLFF. The chain couples TRBV5-1 to TRBJ1-4; 8 positions agree with TRBD1. This CDR3 is 16 amino acids long. Germline V gives CDR1 SGHRS, CDR2 YFSETQ. V lost 4 bases and J lost 8; bases outside the gene matches: 13.

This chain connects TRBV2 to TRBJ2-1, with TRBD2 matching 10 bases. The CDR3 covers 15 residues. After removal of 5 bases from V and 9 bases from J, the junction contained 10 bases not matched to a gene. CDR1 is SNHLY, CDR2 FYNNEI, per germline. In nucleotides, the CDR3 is TGTGCCAGCAGTCTAATAGCGGGGGGCCAGAGTGAGCAGTTCTTC. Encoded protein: CASSLIAGGQSEQFF.

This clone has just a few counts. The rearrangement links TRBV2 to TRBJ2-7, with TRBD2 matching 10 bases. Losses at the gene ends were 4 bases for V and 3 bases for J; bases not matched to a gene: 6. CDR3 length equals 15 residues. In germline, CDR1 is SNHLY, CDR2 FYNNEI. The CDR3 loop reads CASSATSGEVYEQYF. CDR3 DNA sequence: TGTGCCAGCAGTGCTACTAGCGGGGAGGTCTACGAGCAGTACTTC.

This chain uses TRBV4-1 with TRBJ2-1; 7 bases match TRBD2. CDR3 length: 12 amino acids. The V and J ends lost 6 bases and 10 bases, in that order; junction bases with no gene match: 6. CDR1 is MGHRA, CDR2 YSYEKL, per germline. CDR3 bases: TGCGCCAGCAGTCCAAGGGGAGGGGAGCAGTTCTTC. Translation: CASSPRGGEQFF.

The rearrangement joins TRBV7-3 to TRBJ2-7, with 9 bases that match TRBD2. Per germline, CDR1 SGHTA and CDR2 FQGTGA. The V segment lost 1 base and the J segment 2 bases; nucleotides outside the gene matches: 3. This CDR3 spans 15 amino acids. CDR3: CASSLMASGTYEQYF. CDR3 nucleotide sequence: TGTGCCAGCAGCTTAATGGCTAGCGGGACCTACGAGCAGTACTTC.

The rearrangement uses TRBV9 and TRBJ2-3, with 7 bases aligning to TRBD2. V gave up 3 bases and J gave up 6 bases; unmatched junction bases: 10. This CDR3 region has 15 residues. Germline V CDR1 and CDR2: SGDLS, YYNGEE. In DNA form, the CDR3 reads TGTGCCAGCAGCGGCGGGGGAGGGGCCCAGGATACGCAGTATTTT. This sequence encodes CASSGGGGAQDTQYF.

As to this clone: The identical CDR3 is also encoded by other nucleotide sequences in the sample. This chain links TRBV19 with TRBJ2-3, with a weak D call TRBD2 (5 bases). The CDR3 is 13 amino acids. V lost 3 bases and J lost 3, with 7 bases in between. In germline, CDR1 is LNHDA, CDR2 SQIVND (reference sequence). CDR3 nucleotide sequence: TGTGCCAGTAGTATCACGGGGACAGATACGCAGTATTTT. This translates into CASSITGTDTQYF.

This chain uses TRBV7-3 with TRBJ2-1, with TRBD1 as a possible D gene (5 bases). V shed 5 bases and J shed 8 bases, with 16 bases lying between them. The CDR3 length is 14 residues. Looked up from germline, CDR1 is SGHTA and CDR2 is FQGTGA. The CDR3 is CASSLSPMTDEQFF. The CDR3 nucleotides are TGTGCCAGCAGCCTCTCTCCGATGACAGATGAGCAGTTCTTC.